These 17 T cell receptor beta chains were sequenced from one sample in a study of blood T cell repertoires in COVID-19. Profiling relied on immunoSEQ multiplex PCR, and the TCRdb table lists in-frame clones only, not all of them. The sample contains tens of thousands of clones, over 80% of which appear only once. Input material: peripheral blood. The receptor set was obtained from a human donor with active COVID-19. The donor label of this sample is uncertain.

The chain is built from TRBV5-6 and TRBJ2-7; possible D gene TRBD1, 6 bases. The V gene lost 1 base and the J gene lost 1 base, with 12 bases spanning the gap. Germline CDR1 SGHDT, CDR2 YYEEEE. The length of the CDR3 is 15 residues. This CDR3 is CASSLNPDRSYEQYF. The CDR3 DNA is TGTGCCAGCAGCTTGAATCCGGACAGATCCTACGAGCAGTACTTC. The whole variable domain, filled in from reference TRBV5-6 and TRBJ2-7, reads DAGVTQSPTHLIKTRGQQVTLRCSPKSGHDTVSWYQQALGQGPQFIFQYYEEEERQRGNFPDRFSGHQFPNYSSELNVNALLLGDSALYLCASSLNPDRSYEQYFGPGTRLTVT.

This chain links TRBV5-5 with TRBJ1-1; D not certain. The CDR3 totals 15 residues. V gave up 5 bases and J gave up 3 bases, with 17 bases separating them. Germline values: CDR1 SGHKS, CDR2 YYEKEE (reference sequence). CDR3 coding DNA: TGTGCCAGCAGGCCTCCGGGAGGCTTGTACACTGAAGCTTTCTTT. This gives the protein CASRPPGGLYTEAFF.

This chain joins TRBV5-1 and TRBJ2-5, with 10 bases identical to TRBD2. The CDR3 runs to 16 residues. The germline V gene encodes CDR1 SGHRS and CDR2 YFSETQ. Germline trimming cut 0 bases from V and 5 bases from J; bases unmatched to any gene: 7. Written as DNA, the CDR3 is TGCGCCAGCAGCTTGGGGGCTAGCGGGGGTCGGGAGACCCAGTACTTC. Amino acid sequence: CASSLGASGGRETQYF.

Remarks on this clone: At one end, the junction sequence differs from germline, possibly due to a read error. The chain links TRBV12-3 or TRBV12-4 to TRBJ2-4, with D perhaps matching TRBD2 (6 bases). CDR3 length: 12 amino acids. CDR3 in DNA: TGTGCCAGCAGTTTTTCCGGGACTGGCCCGAGTTTC. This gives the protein CASSFSGTGPSF.

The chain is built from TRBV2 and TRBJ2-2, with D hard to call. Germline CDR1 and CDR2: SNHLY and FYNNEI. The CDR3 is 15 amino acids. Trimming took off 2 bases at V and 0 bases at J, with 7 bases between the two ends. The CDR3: CASSERHANTGELFF. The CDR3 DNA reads TGTGCCAGCAGTGAACGACATGCGAACACCGGGGAGCTGTTTTTT.

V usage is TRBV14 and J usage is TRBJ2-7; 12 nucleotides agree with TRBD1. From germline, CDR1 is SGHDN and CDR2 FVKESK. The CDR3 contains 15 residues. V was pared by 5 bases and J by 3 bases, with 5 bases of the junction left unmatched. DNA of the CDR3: TGTGCCAGCAGCTCCCGGGACAGGGGGCTCTACGAGCAGTACTTC. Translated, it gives CASSSRDRGLYEQYF.

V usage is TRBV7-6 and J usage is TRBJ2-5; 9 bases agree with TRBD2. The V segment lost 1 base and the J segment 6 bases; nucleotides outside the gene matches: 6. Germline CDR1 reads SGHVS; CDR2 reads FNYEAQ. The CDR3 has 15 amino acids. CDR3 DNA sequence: TGTGCCAGCAGCTTAGTAGCGGGGGAGGGCCAGACCCAGTACTTC. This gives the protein CASSLVAGEGQTQYF. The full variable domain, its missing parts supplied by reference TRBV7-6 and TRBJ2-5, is GAGVSQSPRYKVTKRGQDVALRCDPISGHVSLYWYRQALGQGPEFLTYFNYEAQQDKSGLPNDRFSAERPEGSISTLTIQRTEQRDSAMYRCASSLVAGEGQTQYFGPGTRLLVL.

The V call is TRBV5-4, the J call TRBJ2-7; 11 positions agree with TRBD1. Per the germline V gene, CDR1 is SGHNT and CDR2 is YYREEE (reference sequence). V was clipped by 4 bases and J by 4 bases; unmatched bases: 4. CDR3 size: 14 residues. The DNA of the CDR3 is TGTGCCAGCAGCCGCCGGGACAGGGGGTACGAGCAGTACTTC. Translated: CASSRRDRGYEQYF.

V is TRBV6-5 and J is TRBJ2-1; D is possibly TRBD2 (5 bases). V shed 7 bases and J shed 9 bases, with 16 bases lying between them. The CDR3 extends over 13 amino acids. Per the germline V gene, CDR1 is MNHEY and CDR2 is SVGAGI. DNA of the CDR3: TGTGCCAGCACCCTGCTAGCTCGCGGTGAGCAGTTCTTC. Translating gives CASTLLARGEQFF.

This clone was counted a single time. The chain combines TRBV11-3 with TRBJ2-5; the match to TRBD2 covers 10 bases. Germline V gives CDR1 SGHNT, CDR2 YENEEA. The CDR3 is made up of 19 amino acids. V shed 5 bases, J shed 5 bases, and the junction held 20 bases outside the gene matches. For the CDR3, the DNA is TGTGCCAGCAGCCTAGGGGCTCAAGCGGGAGGGCCTGGTCTGGAGACCCAGTACTTC. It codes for CASSLGAQAGGPGLETQYF. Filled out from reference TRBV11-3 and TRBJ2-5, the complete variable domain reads EAGVVQSPRYKIIEKKQPVAFWCNPISGHNTLYWYLQNLGQGPELLIRYENEEAVDDSQLPKDRFSAERLKGVDSTLKIQPAELGDSAVYLCASSLGAQAGGPGLETQYFGPGTRLLVL.

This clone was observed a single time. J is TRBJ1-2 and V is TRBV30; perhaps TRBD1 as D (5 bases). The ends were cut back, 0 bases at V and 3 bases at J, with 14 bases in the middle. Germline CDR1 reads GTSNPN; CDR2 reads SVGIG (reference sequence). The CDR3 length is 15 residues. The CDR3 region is CAWSVRGRGDYGYTF. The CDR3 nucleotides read TGTGCCTGGAGTGTACGAGGGCGGGGGGACTATGGCTACACCTTC.

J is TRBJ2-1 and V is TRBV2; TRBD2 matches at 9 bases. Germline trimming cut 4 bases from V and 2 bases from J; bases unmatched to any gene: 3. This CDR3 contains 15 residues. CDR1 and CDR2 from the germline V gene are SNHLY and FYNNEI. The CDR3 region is CASSGLAATYNEQFF. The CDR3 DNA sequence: TGTGCCAGCAGTGGACTAGCGGCCACCTACAATGAGCAGTTCTTC.

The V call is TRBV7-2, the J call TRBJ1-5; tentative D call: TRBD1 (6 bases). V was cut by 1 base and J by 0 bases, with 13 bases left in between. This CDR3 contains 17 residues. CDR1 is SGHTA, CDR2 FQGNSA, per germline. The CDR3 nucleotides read TGTGCCAGCAGCTTAGGCAGGGGCTGGAATAGCAATCAGCCCCAGCATTTT. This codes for CASSLGRGWNSNQPQHF.

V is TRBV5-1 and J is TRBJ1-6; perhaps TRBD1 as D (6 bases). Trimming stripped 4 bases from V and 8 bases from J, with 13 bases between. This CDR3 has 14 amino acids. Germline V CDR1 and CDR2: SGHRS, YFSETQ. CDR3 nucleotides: TGCGCCAGCAGCCAGGGGCAGGATTATTCACCCCTCCACTTT. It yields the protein CASSQGQDYSPLHF.

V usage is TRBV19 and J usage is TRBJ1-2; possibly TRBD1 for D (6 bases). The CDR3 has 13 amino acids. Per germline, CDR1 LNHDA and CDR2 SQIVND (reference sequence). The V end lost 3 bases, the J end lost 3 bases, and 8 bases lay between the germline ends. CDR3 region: CASSIYRDYGYTF. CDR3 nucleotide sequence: TGTGCCAGTAGTATCTACAGGGACTATGGCTACACCTTC.

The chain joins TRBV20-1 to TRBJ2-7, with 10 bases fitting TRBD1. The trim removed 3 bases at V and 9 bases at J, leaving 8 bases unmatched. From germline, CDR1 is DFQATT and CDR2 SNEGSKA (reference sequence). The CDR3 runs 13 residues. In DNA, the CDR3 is TGCAGTGCTAGTGTCGACAGGGGGCTGGGGCAGTACTTC. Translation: CSASVDRGLGQYF.

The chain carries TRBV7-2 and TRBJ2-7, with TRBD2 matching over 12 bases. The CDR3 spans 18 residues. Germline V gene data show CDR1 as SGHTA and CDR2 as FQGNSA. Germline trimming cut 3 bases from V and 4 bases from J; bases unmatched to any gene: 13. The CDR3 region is CASSLVGGTSGPSYEQYF. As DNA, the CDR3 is TGTGCCAGCAGCTTGGTCGGCGGGACTAGCGGGCCCTCTTACGAGCAGTACTTC.